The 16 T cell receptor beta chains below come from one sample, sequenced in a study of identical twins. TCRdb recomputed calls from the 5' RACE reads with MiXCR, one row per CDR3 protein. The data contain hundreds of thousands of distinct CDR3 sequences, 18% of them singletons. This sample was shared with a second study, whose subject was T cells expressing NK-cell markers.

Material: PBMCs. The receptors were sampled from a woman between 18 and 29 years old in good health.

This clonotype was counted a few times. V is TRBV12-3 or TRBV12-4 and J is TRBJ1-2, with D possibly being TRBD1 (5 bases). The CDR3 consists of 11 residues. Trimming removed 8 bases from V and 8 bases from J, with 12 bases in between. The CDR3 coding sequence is TGTGCCAGCTTAGCTGGGGGAGGCTACACCTTC. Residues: CASLAGGGYTF.

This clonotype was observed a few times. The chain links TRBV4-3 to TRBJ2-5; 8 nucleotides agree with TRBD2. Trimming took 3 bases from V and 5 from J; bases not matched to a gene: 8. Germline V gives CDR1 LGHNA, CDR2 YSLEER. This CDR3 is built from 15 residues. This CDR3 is CASSQASGWAETQYF. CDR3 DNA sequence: TGCGCCAGCAGCCAGGCTAGCGGGTGGGCGGAGACCCAGTACTTC.

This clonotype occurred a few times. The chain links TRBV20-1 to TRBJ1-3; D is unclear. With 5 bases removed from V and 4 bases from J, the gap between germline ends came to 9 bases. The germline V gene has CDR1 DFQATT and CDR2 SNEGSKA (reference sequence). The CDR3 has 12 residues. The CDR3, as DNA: TGCAGTGCTCGGAAGGCCGGAAACACCATATATTTT. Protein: CSARKAGNTIYF.

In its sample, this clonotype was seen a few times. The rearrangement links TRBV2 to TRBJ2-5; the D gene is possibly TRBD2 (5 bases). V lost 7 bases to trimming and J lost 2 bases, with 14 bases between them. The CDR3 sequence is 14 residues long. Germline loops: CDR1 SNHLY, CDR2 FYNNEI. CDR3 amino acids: CASNLGSEQETQYF. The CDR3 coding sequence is TGTGCCAGCAATTTGGGGAGTGAGCAAGAGACCCAGTACTTC.

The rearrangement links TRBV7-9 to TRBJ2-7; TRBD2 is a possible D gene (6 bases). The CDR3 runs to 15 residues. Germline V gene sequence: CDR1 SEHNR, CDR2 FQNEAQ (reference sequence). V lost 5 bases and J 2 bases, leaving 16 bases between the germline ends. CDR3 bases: TGTGCCAGCAGCCAGGATAATGGGGGGACCTACGAGCAGTACTTC. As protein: CASSQDNGGTYEQYF.

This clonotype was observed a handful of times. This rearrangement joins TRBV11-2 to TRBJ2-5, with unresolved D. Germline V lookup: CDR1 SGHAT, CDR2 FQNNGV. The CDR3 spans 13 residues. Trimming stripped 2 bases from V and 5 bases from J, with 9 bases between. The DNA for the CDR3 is TGTGCCAGCAGCTTAATTCGACGGGAGACCCAGTACTTC. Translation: CASSLIRRETQYF.

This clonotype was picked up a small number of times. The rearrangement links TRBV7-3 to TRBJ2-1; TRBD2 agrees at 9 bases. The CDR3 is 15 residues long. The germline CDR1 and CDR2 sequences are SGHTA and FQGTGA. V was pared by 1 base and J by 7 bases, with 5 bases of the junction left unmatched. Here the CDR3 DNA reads TGTGCCAGCAGCTTAAATAGCGGGGGATCGAATGAGCAGTTCTTC. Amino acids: CASSLNSGGSNEQFF.

The CDR3 is CLRAPGTTSYEQYF. The CDR3 nucleotides read TGTTTACGAGCCCCCGGGACTACGTCCTACGAGCAGTACTTC. The chain recombines TRBV7-2 with TRBJ2-7; the match to TRBD2 covers 7 bases. The CDR3 loop spans 14 amino acids. The germline CDR1 and CDR2 sequences are SGHTA and FQGNSA.

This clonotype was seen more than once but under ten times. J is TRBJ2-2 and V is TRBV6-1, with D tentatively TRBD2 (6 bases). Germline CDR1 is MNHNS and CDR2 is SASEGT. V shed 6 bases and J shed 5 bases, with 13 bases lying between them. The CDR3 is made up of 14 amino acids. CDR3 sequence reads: CASSRSGVTGELFF. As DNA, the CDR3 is TGTGCCAGCAGCCGCTCGGGGGTTACCGGGGAGCTGTTTTTT.

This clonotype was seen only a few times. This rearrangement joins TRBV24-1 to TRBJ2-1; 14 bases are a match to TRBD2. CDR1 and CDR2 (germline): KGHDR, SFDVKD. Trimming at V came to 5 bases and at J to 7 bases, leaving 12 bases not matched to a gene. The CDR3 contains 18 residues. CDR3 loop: CATSGPSGTSGSDNEQFF. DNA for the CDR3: TGTGCCACCAGTGGTCCCTCCGGGACTAGCGGGAGTGATAATGAGCAGTTCTTC.

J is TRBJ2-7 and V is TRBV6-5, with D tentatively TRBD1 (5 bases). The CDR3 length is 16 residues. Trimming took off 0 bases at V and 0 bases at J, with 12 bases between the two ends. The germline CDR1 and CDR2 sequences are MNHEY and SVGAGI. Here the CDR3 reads CASSYSQTAYSYEQYF. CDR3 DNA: TGTGCCAGCAGTTACTCCCAGACAGCCTACTCCTACGAGCAGTACTTC.

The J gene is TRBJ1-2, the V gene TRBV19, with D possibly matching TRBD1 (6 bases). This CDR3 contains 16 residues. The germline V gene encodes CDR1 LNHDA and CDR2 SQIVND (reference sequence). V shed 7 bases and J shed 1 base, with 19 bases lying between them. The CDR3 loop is CASMSLNREDNYGYTF. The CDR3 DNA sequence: TGTGCCAGTATGTCCCTGAACAGGGAGGATAACTATGGCTACACCTTC.

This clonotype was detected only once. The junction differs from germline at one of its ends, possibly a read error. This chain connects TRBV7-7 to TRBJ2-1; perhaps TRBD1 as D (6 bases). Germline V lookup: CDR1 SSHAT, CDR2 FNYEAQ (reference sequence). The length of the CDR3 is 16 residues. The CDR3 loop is CASSPLGTISYNEQFF. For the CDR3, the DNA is TGTGCTAGCAGCCCTCTTGGGACAATCTCCTACAATGAGCAGTTCTTC.

The DNA for the CDR3 is TGTGCCAGCAGCCCGGGGAGGGGGTTGCGCTACGAGCAGTACTTC. This sequence encodes CASSPGRGLRYEQYF. The chain recombines TRBV7-7 with TRBJ2-7; tentatively, D is TRBD2 (7 bases). Germline V CDR1 and CDR2: SSHAT, FNYEAQ (reference sequence). CDR3 length: 15 residues. V lost 5 bases and J 3 bases, leaving 17 bases between the germline ends. The full variable domain, in which reference TRBV7-7 and TRBJ2-7 provide the parts outside the CDR3, is GAGVSQSPRYKVTKRGQDVTLRCDPISSHATLYWYQQALGQGPEFLTYFNYEAQPDKSGLPSDRFSAERPEGSISTLTIQRTEQRDSAMYRCASSPGRGLRYEQYFGPGTRLTVT.

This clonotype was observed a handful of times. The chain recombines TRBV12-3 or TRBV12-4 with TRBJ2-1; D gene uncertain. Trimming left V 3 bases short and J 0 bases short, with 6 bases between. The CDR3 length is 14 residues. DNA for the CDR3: TGTGCCAGCAGTTTTACTCGCTCCTACAATGAGCAGTTCTTC. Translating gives CASSFTRSYNEQFF.

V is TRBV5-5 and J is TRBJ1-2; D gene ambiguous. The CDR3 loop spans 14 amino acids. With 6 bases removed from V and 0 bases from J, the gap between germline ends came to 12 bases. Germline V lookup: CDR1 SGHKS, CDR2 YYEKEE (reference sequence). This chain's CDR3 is CASTTPGSNYGYTF. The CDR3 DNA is TGTGCCAGCACCACACCGGGGTCTAACTATGGCTACACCTTC.